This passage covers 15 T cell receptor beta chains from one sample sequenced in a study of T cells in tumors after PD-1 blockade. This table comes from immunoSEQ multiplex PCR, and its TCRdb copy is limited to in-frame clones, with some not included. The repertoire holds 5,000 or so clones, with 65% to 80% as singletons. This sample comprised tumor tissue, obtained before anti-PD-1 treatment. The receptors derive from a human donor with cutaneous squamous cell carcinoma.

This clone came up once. The CDR3 region has the DNA TGTGCAAGTCGCTTAGCGATGAGCACTGAAGCTTTCTTT. The encoded protein is CASRLAMSTEAFF. The V and J genes are TRBV12-2 and TRBJ1-1. TRBV12-2 is a pseudogene locus. This CDR3 spans 13 amino acids.

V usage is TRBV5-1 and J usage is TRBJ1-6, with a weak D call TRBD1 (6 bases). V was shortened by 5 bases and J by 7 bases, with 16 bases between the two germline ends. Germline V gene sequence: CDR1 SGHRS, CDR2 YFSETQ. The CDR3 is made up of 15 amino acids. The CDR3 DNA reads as TGCGCCAGCAGTTACACCGACGGGACAAATTCACCCCTCCACTTT. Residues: CASSYTDGTNSPLHF.

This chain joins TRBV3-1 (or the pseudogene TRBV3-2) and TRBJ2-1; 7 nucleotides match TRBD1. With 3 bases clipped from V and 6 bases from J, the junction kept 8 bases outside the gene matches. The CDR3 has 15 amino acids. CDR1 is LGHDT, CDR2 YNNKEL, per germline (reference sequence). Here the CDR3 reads CASSHSAGGSNEQFF. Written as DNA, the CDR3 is TGTGCCAGCAGCCATTCGGCAGGGGGAAGCAATGAGCAGTTCTTC.

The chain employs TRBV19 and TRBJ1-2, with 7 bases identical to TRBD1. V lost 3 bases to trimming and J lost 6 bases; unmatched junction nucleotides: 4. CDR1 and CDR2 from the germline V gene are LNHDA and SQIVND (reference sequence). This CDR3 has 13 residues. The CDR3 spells CASSIRGAHGYTF. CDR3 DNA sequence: TGTGCCAGTAGTATCAGGGGGGCCCATGGCTACACCTTC.

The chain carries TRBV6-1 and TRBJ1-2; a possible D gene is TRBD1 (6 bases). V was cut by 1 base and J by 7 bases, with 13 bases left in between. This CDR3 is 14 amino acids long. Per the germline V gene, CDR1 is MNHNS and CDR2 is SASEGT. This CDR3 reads CASSEDWGRGGYTF. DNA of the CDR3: TGTGCCAGCAGTGAAGATTGGGGGCGGGGTGGCTACACCTTC.

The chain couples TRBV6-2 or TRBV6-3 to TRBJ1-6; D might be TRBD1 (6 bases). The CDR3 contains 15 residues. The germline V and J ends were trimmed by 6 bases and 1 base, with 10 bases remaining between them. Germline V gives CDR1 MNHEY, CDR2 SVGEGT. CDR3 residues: CASSAGDSYNSPLHF. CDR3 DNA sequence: TGTGCCAGCAGCGCAGGGGATTCCTATAATTCACCCCTCCACTTT.

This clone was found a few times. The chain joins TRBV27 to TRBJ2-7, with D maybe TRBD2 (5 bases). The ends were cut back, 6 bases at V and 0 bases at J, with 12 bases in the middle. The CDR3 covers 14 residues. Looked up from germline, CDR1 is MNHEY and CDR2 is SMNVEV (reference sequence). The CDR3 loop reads CASSGLESSYEQYF. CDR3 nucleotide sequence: TGTGCCAGCAGCGGACTTGAAAGCTCCTACGAGCAGTACTTC.

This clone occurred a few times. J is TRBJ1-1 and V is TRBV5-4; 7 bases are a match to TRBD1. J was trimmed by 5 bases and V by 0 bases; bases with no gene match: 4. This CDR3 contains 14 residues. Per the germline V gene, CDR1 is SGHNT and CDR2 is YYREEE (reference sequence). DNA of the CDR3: TGTGCCAGCAGCTTGGAAGACAGGGAAACTGAAGCTTTCTTT. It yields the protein CASSLEDRETEAFF.

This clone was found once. As DNA, the CDR3 is TGTGCCAGCAGTAAGGGGGGTTTGGGCACCGGGGAGCTGTTTTTT. Protein product: CASSKGGLGTGELFF. The rearrangement joins TRBV2 to TRBJ2-2; D may be TRBD1 or TRBD2 (6 bases each). The V gene's germline CDR1 is SNHLY and CDR2 FYNNEI. CDR3 length equals 15 residues. Trimming pared 5 bases from V and 4 bases from J, leaving 14 bases between.

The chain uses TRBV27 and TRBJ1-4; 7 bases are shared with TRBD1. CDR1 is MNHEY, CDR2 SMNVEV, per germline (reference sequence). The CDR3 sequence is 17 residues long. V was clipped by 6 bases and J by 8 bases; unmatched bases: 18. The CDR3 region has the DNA TGTGCCAGCAGAGACCTCTCGGGACAGAAAGTGACCGAAAAACTGTTTTTT. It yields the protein CASRDLSGQKVTEKLFF.

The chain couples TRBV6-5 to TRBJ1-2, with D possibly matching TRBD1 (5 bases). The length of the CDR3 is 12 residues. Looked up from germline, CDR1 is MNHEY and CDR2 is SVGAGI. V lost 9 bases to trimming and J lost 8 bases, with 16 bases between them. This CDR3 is CASRDGAGGYTF. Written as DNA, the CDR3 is TGTGCCAGTAGGGACGGTGCGGGAGGCTACACCTTC.

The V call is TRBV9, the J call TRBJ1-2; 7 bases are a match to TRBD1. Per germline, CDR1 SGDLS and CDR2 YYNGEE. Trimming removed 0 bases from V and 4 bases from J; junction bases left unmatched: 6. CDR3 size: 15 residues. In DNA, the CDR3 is TGTGCCAGCAGCGTAGGCCAGGGGGGACGCTATGGCTACACCTTC. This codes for CASSVGQGGRYGYTF.

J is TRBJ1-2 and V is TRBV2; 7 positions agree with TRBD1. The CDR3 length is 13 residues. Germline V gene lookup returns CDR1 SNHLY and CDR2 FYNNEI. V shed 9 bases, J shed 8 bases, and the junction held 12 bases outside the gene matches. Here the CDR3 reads CASSSGGGAGYTF. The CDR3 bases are TGTGCCAGTAGCTCGGGAGGGGGCGCGGGCTACACCTTC.

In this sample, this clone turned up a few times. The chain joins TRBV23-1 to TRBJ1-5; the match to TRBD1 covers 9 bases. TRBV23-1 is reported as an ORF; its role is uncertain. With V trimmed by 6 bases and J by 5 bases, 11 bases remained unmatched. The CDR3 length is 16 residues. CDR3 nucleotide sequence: TGCGCCAGCAGCCCCGCGACAGGGGGTCTATATCAGCCCCAGCATTTT. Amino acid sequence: CASSPATGGLYQPQHF.

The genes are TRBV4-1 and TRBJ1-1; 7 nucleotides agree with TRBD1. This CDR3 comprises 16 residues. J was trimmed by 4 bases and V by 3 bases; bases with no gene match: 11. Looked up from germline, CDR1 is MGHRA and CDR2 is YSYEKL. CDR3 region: CASSQGQRVRVTEAFF. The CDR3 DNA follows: TGCGCCAGCAGCCAGGGACAGCGGGTTCGGGTCACTGAAGCTTTCTTT.